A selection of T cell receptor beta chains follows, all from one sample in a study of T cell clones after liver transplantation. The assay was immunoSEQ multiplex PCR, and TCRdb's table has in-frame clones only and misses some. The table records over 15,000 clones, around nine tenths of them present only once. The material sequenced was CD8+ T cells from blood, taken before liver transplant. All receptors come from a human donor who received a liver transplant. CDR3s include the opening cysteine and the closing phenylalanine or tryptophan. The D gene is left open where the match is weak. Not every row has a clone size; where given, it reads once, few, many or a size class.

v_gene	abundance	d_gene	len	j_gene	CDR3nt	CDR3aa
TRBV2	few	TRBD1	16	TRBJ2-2	TGTGCCAGCAGCCCCAAGACAGGGGCTAACACCGGGGAGCTGTTTTTT	CASSPKTGANTGELFF
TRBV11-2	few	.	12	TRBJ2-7	TGTGCCAGCAGCTCAGGGGCGCCCGAGCAGTACTTC	CASSSGAPEQYF
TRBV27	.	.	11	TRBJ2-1	TGTGCCAGCACCACAGGGAATGAGCAGTTCTTC	CASTTGNEQFF
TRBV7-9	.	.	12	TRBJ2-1	TGTGCCAGCAGCTCGGGGGGACAGGAGCAGTTCTTC	CASSSGGQEQFF
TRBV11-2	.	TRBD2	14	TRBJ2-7	TGTGCCAGCAGCCCTAGCGGGCCCTCCTACGAGCAGTACTTC	CASSPSGPSYEQYF
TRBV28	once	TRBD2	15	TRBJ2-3	TGTGCCAGCAGTCCCCCTAGCGGAAACACAGATACGCAGTATTTT	CASSPPSGNTDTQYF
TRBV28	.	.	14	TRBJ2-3	TGTGCCAGCAGCCTTCGGGCCAGCACAGATACGCAGTATTTT	CASSLRASTDTQYF
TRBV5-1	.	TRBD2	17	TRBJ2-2	TGCGCCAGCAGCTTGGGGACTAGCGGCACGGGCACCGGGGAGCTGTTTTTT	CASSLGTSGTGTGELFF
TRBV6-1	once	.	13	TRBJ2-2	TGTGCCAGCAGTCCAAGGATCACCGGGGAGCTGTTTTTT	CASSPRITGELFF
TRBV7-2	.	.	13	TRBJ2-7	TGTGCCAGCAGCCCCGTGGACGGCCTCGAGCAGTACTTC	CASSPVDGLEQYF
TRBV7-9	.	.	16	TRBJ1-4	TGTGCCAGCAGCCCTACACACCGTTCGGCTAATGAAAAACTGTTTTTT	CASSPTHRSANEKLFF
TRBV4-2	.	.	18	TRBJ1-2	TGTGCCAGCAGCCAAGAGAGGCAGGGGATTTTGGGAGGATATGGCTACACCTTC	CASSQERQGILGGYGYTF
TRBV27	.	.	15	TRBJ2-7	TGTGCCAGCAGATTGGGGGCGGGTGGGGTTAACGAGCAGTACTTC	CASRLGAGGVNEQYF
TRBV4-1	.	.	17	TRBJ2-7	TGCGCCAGCAGCCAAGGAAGGGAGGGGGGCGTTTCCTACGAGCAGTACTTC	CASSQGREGGVSYEQYF
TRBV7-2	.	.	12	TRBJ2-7	TGTGCCAGCAGCTTAGACACCTACGAGCAGTACTTC	CASSLDTYEQYF
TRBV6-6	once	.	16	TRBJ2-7	TGTGCCAGCAGTTACTCCGGGAGCCCCTCCACGGACGAGCAGTACTTC	CASSYSGSPSTDEQYF
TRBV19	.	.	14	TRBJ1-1	TGTGCCAGTAGTGTCGGGTACCCAGTCACTGAAGCTTTCTTT	CASSVGYPVTEAFF
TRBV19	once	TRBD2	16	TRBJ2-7	TGTGCCAGTAGTACTGCGACTAGCGGGAGAGTACACGAGCAGTACTTC	CASSTATSGRVHEQYF
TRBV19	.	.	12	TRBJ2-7	TGTGCCAGAGTCGGGTCCCCCCACGAGCAGTACTTC	CARVGSPHEQYF
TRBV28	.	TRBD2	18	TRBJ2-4	TGTGCCAGCAGCTATCCTTCACTAGCGGGAGGGAACAAAAACATTCAGTACTTC	CASSYPSLAGGNKNIQYF
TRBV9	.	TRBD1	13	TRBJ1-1	TGTGCCAGCAGCGCCGGACAGGGTACTGAAGCTTTCTTT	CASSAGQGTEAFF
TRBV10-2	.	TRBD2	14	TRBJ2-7	TGCGCCATCGGAGCGGGAGGGTCCCCTTACGAGCAGTACTTC	CAIGAGGSPYEQYF
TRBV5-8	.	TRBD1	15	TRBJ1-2	TGTGCCAGCAGCCCCCCACAGGGGACCTTCTATGGCTACACCTTC	CASSPPQGTFYGYTF
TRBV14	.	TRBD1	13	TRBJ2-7	TGTGCCAGCCGGACCCAGGGGGCGCGGGAGCAGTACTTC	CASRTQGAREQYF
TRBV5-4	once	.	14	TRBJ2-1	TGTGCCAGCAGCTGGGGGACACTTTACAATGAGCAGTTCTTC	CASSWGTLYNEQFF
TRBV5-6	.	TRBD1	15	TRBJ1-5	TGTGCCAGCAGCAAGACAGGGCCGGACGCCCAGCCCCAGCATTTT	CASSKTGPDAQPQHF
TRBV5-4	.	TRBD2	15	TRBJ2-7	TGTGCCAGCAGCAGGCCGACTAGCGGAACCTACGAGCAGTACTTC	CASSRPTSGTYEQYF
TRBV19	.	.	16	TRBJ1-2	TGTGCCAGTAGTCCATTCTTGGACAGTCCCGGCTATGGCTACACCTTC	CASSPFLDSPGYGYTF
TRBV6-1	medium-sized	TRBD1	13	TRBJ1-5	TGTGCCAGCAGTACAGGGGGCAGACAGCCCCAGCATTTT	CASSTGGRQPQHF
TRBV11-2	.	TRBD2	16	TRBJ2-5	TGTGCCAGCAGCCTCTACGGGACTAGCGGGTTAGAGACCCAGTACTTC	CASSLYGTSGLETQYF
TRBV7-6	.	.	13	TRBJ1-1	TGTGCCAGCAGCTTGTCAGGGGTGACTGAAGCTTTCTTT	CASSLSGVTEAFF
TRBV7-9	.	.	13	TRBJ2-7	TGTGCCAGCAGCTCTGGTAGGCCCTACGAGCAGTACTTC	CASSSGRPYEQYF
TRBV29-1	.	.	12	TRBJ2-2	TGCAGCGTGCCTAAAAACACCGGGGAGCTGTTTTTT	CSVPKNTGELFF
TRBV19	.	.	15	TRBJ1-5	TGTGCCAGTAGTCCTCAGGGGCATAGCAATCAGCCCCAGCATTTT	CASSPQGHSNQPQHF
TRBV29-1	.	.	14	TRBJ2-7	TGCAGCGTTGAGGGTTCCAAGGGGGACACCGAGCAGTACTTC	CSVEGSKGDTEQYF
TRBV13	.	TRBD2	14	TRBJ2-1	TGTGCCAGCAGCTCTTCTGGCGGGAGGGGTGAGCAGTTCTTC	CASSSSGGRGEQFF
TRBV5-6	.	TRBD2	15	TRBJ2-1	TGTGCCAGCAGCCTGCTTGTAGCGGGATGGAGCGAGCAGTTCTTC	CASSLLVAGWSEQFF
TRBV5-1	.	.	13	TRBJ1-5	TGCGCCAGCAGCGCGGGGGACAATCAGCCCCAGCATTTT	CASSAGDNQPQHF
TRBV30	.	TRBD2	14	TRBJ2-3	TGTGCCTGGAGTGCTAGCGGGCCCACAGATACGCAGTATTTT	CAWSASGPTDTQYF
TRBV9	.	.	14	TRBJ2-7	TGTGCCAGGAATTGTCCGGACAAGCAGTCCGAGCAGTACTTC	CARNCPDKQSEQYF
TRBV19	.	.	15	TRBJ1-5	TGTGCCAGTAGTATAGGGCAGGGATACGATCAGCCCCAGCATTTT	CASSIGQGYDQPQHF
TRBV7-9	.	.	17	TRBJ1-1	TGTGCCAGCAGCACGGGAGCTGCCGGGCCTCTGAACACTGAAGCTTTCTTT	CASSTGAAGPLNTEAFF
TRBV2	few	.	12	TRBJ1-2	TGTGCCAGCATCCAGGGCAGCTATGGCTACACCTTC	CASIQGSYGYTF
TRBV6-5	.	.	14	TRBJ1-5	TGTGCCAGCAGGGGGCAGGGTCAGGGTCAGCCCCAGCATTTT	CASRGQGQGQPQHF
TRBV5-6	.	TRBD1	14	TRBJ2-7	TGTGCCAGCAGCTTGGGGGACAGGACCTACGAGCAGTACTTC	CASSLGDRTYEQYF
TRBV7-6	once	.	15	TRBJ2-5	TGTGCCAGCAGCTGGACGGGGGCAAGTCAAGAGACCCAGTACTTC	CASSWTGASQETQYF
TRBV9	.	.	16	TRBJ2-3	TGTGCCAGCAGCTCTGAGGGACTCCTAGACGCAGATACGCAGTATTTT	CASSSEGLLDADTQYF
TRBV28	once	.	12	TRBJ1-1	TGTGCCAGCAGTCGGGTTAACACTGAAGCTTTCTTT	CASSRVNTEAFF
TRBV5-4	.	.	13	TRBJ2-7	TGTGCCAGCAGCTCTTTCCCGGCCTACGAGCAGTACTTC	CASSSFPAYEQYF
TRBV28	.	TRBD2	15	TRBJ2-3	TGTGCCAGCAGTTTTGTAGCGGGAGGCCCAGATACGCAGTATTTT	CASSFVAGGPDTQYF
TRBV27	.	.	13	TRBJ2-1	TGTGCCAGCAGTTTAAGGGGGTACAATGAGCAGTTCTTC	CASSLRGYNEQFF
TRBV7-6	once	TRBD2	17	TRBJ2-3	TGTGCCAGCAGCCCCGGGACTAGCGGGAGTTGGACAGATACGCAGTATTTT	CASSPGTSGSWTDTQYF
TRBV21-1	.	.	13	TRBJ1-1	TGTGCCAGCAGCTTGCTCCAGTACACTGAAGCTTTCTTT	CASSLLQYTEAFF
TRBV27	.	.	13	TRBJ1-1	TGTGCCAGCAGTTTATTGGGGAACACTGAAGCTTTCTTT	CASSLLGNTEAFF
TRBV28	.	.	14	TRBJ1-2	TGTGCCAGCATTTCCCCCTCGGGGAACTATGGCTACACCTTC	CASISPSGNYGYTF
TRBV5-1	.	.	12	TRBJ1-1	TGCGCCAGCAGCTTGCAGAACACTGAAGCTTTCTTT	CASSLQNTEAFF
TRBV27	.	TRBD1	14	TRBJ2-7	TGTGCCAGCAGTCTCGGACAGGGCTCCTACGAGCAGTACTTC	CASSLGQGSYEQYF
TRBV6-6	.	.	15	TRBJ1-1	TGTGCCAGCACCCTGAATGGAGGTAGAGGTCCTGAAGCTTTCTTT	CASTLNGGRGPEAFF
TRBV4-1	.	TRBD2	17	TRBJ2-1	TGCGCCAGCAGCCTCCCGGGACTAGCGGGAGTTGGCAATGAGCAGTTCTTC	CASSLPGLAGVGNEQFF